A single sample is the source of the 23 T cell receptor beta chains below, sequenced in a study of Ad26.COV2.S vaccination and SARS-CoV-2 variants. Treatment in this sample: some 19 received Ad26.COV2.S at low or high dose, single or two shots; several received placebo; per-sample allocation not given. After the first vaccine or placebo injection, samples were drawn on day 63. Profiled with immunoSEQ multiplex PCR; TCRdb holds only in-frame clones, not every one. The sample holds 300,000 to 350,000 clones, approximately 86% seen once. The specimen was peripheral blood, collected in a trial of Ad26.COV2.S vaccine versus placebo. The receptors shown here come from a person between 18 and 65 years old who received the Ad26.COV2.S COVID-19 vaccine or a placebo.

The chain recombines TRBV11-2 with TRBJ1-2; TRBD1 matches at 7 bases. V trimming: 4 bases; J trimming: 0 bases; junction bases outside the gene matches: 14. The CDR3 has 18 residues. Germline CDR1 SGHAT, CDR2 FQNNGV. The CDR3 region is CASSSLTGSRATNYGYTF. CDR3 coding DNA: TGTGCCAGCAGCTCGTTGACAGGGAGTAGGGCTACTAACTATGGCTACACCTTC.

This clone has a handful of counts. The genes are TRBV9 and TRBJ2-2; D remains ambiguous. CDR1 is SGDLS and CDR2 is YYNGEE in the germline V gene. The ends were cut back, 3 bases at V and 7 bases at J, with 19 bases in the middle. The CDR3 runs to 16 residues. CDR3 residues: CASSAQVMISGGELFF. In DNA, the CDR3 is TGTGCCAGCAGCGCCCAAGTTATGATTTCGGGCGGGGAGCTGTTTTTT.

This chain uses TRBV18 with TRBJ1-2, with D unresolved. Germline assignment: CDR1 KGHSH and CDR2 LQKENI. Between the trimmed V and J ends, which lost 4 bases and 0 bases, there was a span of 9 bases. CDR3 length equals 14 residues. The DNA of the CDR3 is TGTGCCAGCTCACGGGGAGAGCCTAACTATGGCTACACCTTC. Protein sequence: CASSRGEPNYGYTF.

The V call is TRBV5-4, the J call TRBJ2-2; a possible D gene is TRBD1 (6 bases). Germline V gives CDR1 SGHNT, CDR2 YYREEE (reference sequence). The CDR3 extends over 14 amino acids. With 0 bases removed from V and 8 bases from J, the gap between germline ends came to 11 bases. This CDR3 reads CASSLAAGEGELFF. The CDR3 nucleotides read TGTGCCAGCAGCTTGGCGGCAGGGGAAGGGGAGCTGTTTTTT.

The chain is built from TRBV14 and TRBJ1-2; tentative D call: TRBD1 (6 bases). The CDR3 is 18 amino acids. Germline CDR1 reads SGHDN; CDR2 reads FVKESK. V was cut by 3 bases and J by 1 base, with 21 bases left in between. CDR3 region: CASSQGGGFPGDNYGYTF. CDR3 bases: TGTGCCAGCAGCCAGGGCGGGGGCTTTCCCGGTGATAACTATGGCTACACCTTC.

In its sample, this clone was seen once. The chain couples TRBV11-2 to TRBJ1-5; D gene uncertain. The CDR3 has 13 amino acids. Per the germline V gene, CDR1 is SGHAT and CDR2 is FQNNGV. Trimming took 5 bases from V and 11 from J, leaving 16 bases between them. CDR3 in DNA: TGTGCCAGCAGCCCGGATCCCACCGCGGCCCAGCATTTT. It encodes CASSPDPTAAQHF.

The gene calls are TRBV7-9 and TRBJ1-2; TRBD1 matches 8 bases. Germline values: CDR1 SEHNR, CDR2 FQNEAQ (reference sequence). This CDR3 has 18 residues. The J segment lost 6 bases and the V segment lost 2 bases, leaving 17 bases of the junction unmatched. CDR3 loop: CASSLLEPGRGQVDGYTF. DNA for the CDR3: TGTGCCAGCAGCTTACTGGAGCCCGGCAGGGGGCAGGTGGATGGCTACACCTTC.

The gene calls are TRBV11-2 and TRBJ1-5; D not resolved. Trimming left V 0 bases short and J 3 bases short, with 6 bases between. The germline CDR1 and CDR2 sequences are SGHAT and FQNNGV. The CDR3 length is 14 residues. CDR3 in DNA: TGTGCCAGCAGCTTAGATAGGATCAATCAGCCCCAGCATTTT. It codes for CASSLDRINQPQHF.

The J gene is TRBJ1-1, the V gene TRBV6-5; D is possibly TRBD1 (5 bases). Germline CDR1 and CDR2: MNHEY and SVGAGI. The CDR3 consists of 15 residues. Trimming removed 6 bases from V and 0 bases from J, with 14 bases in between. The CDR3 DNA reads TGTGCCAGCAGCCTCAGACAGCCTATGAACACTGAAGCTTTCTTT. Protein: CASSLRQPMNTEAFF.

The CDR3 protein is CASSQGTGGAVYGYTF. The CDR3 DNA follows: TGTGCCAGCAGCCAAGGGACAGGGGGCGCGGTCTATGGCTACACCTTC. The chain joins TRBV2 to TRBJ1-2, with 12 nucleotides matching TRBD1. J gave up 4 bases and V 6 bases, and 9 bases lay outside the gene matches. The CDR3 sequence is 16 residues long. Germline CDR1 reads SNHLY; CDR2 reads FYNNEI.

This chain connects TRBV7-8 to TRBJ1-3, with a possible D match to TRBD1 (6 bases). The CDR3 is 16 residues long. Germline values: CDR1 SGHVS, CDR2 FQNEAQ. The V end lost 5 bases, the J end lost 2 bases, and 16 bases lay between the germline ends. The CDR3 DNA follows: TGTGCCAGCAGCGTTCGCCAGGACAGTCCTGGAAACACCATATATTTT. It yields the protein CASSVRQDSPGNTIYF.

The V call is TRBV7-2, the J call TRBJ1-5; 7 bases match TRBD1. The CDR3 length is 16 residues. Germline CDR1 reads SGHTA; CDR2 reads FQGNSA. The trim removed 5 bases at V and 0 bases at J, leaving 7 bases unmatched. CDR3 sequence (DNA): TGTGCCAGCAGCCCACAGGGGCAGAATAGCAATCAGCCCCAGCATTTT. This gives the protein CASSPQGQNSNQPQHF.

The chain couples TRBV4-3 to TRBJ1-6; D not certain. Germline V gene sequence: CDR1 LGHNA, CDR2 YSLEER. Trimming shortened V by 0 bases and J by 8 bases, and 11 bases separated the two germline ends. The CDR3 has 15 residues. CDR3: CASSQDLPSDSPLHF. CDR3 nucleotides: TGCGCCAGCAGCCAAGATCTCCCCTCAGATTCACCCCTCCACTTT.

This clone has just a few counts. This chain connects TRBV27 to TRBJ1-1; D unclear. The germline V gene has CDR1 MNHEY and CDR2 SMNVEV (reference sequence). Trimming pared 8 bases from V and 2 bases from J, leaving 9 bases between. CDR3 length equals 12 residues. The CDR3 DNA follows: TGTGCCAGCGGCCGGACCAACACTGAAGCTTTCTTT. It yields the protein CASGRTNTEAFF.

The V gene is TRBV24-1, the J gene TRBJ2-2; 7 positions agree with TRBD1. Germline assignment: CDR1 KGHDR and CDR2 SFDVKD. V was clipped by 2 bases and J by 6 bases; unmatched bases: 5. The CDR3 length is 15 residues. Here the CDR3 reads CATSDSYRGAGELFF. The CDR3 DNA sequence: TGTGCCACCAGTGATTCCTACAGGGGCGCCGGGGAGCTGTTTTTT.

CDR3: CASSPLKGIEGYTF. CDR3 nucleotides: TGTGCCAGCTCACCACTTAAAGGGATCGAAGGCTACACCTTC. V usage is TRBV18 and J usage is TRBJ1-2, with unresolved D. This CDR3 contains 14 residues. Germline V gives CDR1 KGHSH, CDR2 LQKENI. V was clipped by 1 base and J by 8 bases, with 14 bases between them.

This clone was counted only a few times. This chain joins TRBV15 and TRBJ2-6; D possibly corresponds to TRBD2 (5 bases). V shed 0 bases and J shed 1 base, with 7 bases lying between them. The CDR3 contains 16 residues. CDR1 is LNHNV and CDR2 is YYDKDF in the germline V gene (reference sequence). The CDR3 DNA reads as TGTGCCACCAGCAGAGATAGGGAGTCTGGGGCCAACGTCCTGACTTTC. Its translation: CATSRDRESGANVLTF.

The rearrangement joins TRBV11-1 to TRBJ1-3; D possibly corresponds to TRBD1 (6 bases). CDR3 length equals 16 residues. The germline V and J ends were trimmed by 2 bases and 0 bases, with 11 bases remaining between them. The germline CDR1 and CDR2 sequences are SGHAT and FQDESV (reference sequence). Here the CDR3 DNA reads TGTGCCAGCAGCTTAAGGGGGACCGACTCTGGAAACACCATATATTTT. Translated, it gives CASSLRGTDSGNTIYF.

The V and J genes are TRBV5-4 and TRBJ2-6; the match to TRBD1 covers 8 bases. With V trimmed by 4 bases and J by 4 bases, 7 bases remained unmatched. From germline, CDR1 is SGHNT and CDR2 YYREEE (reference sequence). This CDR3 region has 16 residues. CDR3 loop: CASSLTDRVGANVLTF. The CDR3 region has the DNA TGTGCCAGCAGCCTAACGGACAGGGTCGGGGCCAACGTCCTGACTTTC. Drawing the rest from reference TRBV5-4 and TRBJ2-6, the complete variable domain is ETGVTQSPTHLIKTRGQQVTLRCSSQSGHNTVSWYQQALGQGPQFIFQYYREEENGRGNFPPRFSGLQFPNYSSELNVNALELDDSALYLCASSLTDRVGANVLTFGAGSRLTVL.

The chain couples TRBV7-9 to TRBJ2-4; 13 bases align to TRBD2. The CDR3 runs to 17 residues. Losses at the gene ends were 7 bases for V and 8 bases for J; bases not matched to a gene: 14. The germline CDR1 and CDR2 sequences are SEHNR and FQNEAQ (reference sequence). The CDR3 spells CASTPRATSGGLDIQYF. As DNA, the CDR3 is TGTGCCAGCACCCCACGGGCGACTAGCGGGGGGTTAGACATTCAGTACTTC.

CDR3 nucleotide sequence: TGTGCCAGCAGCCAAGTCTTGGGACAGGGGGCCTATGGCTACACCTTC. It translates to CASSQVLGQGAYGYTF. This chain uses TRBV3-1 (or the pseudogene TRBV3-2) with TRBJ1-2, with TRBD1 identical over 12 bases. Germline V gene sequence: CDR1 LGHDT, CDR2 YNNKEL (reference sequence). The V segment lost 1 base and the J segment 4 bases; nucleotides outside the gene matches: 4. The CDR3 is 16 residues long.

The V gene is TRBV6-4, the J gene TRBJ1-2; D gene uncertain. Trimming took 2 bases from V and 8 from J, leaving 18 bases between them. Germline assignment: CDR1 MRHNA and CDR2 SNTAGT. The CDR3 consists of 15 residues. Here the CDR3 DNA reads TGTGCCAGCAGTGACCTTCCGCTCGGAGTGGGAGGCTACACCTTC. Amino acids: CASSDLPLGVGGYTF.

The rearrangement links TRBV5-1 to TRBJ2-2; D may be TRBD1 (6 bases). Trimming removed 0 bases from V and 5 bases from J, with 14 bases in between. Germline-derived CDR1 and CDR2 are SGHRS and YFSETQ. This CDR3 has 16 amino acids. The CDR3 DNA reads as TGCGCCAGCAGCTTGGAGGGACATACAGGGACCGGGGAGCTGTTTTTT. It yields the protein CASSLEGHTGTGELFF.